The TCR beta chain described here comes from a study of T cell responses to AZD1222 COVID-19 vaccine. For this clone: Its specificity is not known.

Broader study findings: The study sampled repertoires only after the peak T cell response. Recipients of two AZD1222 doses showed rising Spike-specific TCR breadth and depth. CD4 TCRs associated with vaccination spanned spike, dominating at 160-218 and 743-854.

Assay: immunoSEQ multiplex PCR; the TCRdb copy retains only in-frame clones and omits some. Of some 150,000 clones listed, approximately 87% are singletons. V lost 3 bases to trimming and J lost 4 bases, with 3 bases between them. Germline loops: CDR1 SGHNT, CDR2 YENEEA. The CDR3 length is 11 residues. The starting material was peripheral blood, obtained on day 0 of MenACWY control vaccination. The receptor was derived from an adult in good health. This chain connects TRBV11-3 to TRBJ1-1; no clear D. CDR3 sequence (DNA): TGTGCCAGCAGCTTCGGCACTGAAGCTTTCTTT. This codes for CASSFGTEAFF.